This TCR beta chain is drawn from a study of control samples from healthy donors and cancer patients. This clone showed up just once. Assay: immunoSEQ multiplex PCR; the TCRdb copy retains only in-frame clones and omits some. The data show tens of thousands of clones, with roughly 90% seen just once and roughly 2% held by the top ten. The sample consisted of PBMCs. This receptor was obtained from a woman aged 60-75 years with head and neck cancer.

Here the CDR3 reads CASSLGEQFF. The DNA of the CDR3 is TGCGCCAGCAGCTTGGGTGAGCAGTTCTTC. The chain combines TRBV5-1 with TRBJ2-1, with D uncertain. V shed 0 bases and J shed 9 bases, with 1 base lying between them. The CDR3 totals 10 residues. Germline V gene data show CDR1 as SGHRS and CDR2 as YFSETQ.